The 7 T cell receptor beta chains given below trace back to one sample, sequenced in a study of CD8+ T cells in alopecia areata (dated 2018 in TCRdb). Library construction relied on the immunoSEQ multiplex PCR assay. For TCR sequencing, RNA was extracted from every sample and reverse transcribed into cDNA to serve as template. TCRdb mirrors the immuneACCESS table, restricted to in-frame sequences. Some clones are absent from its copies; in checked studies, under half trace to an unresolved V gene, and the reason for the others is unknown. Counted in this sample were approximately 100,000 clones; roughly 42% of them appeared once. The top ten clonotypes cover about 0.79% of the sample. The source material was CD4+ T cells sorted from blood. The receptors stem from a human donor with alopecia areata.

The chain links TRBV29-1 to TRBJ1-2; no clear D. Trimming left V 1 base short and J 6 bases short, with 15 bases between. Germline CDR1 is SQVTM and CDR2 is ANQGSEA. The CDR3 loop spans 14 amino acids. The CDR3 sequence: CSVEVGYILNGYTF. In DNA form, the CDR3 reads TGCAGCGTTGAAGTCGGCTACATACTGAATGGCTACACCTTC.

A few counts support this clone. CDR3 in amino acids: CSGEGAEETQYF. Written as DNA, the CDR3 is TGCAGCGGCGAAGGAGCGGAAGAGACCCAGTACTTC. This rearrangement joins TRBV29-1 to TRBJ2-5; D perhaps matches TRBD2 (5 bases). V was trimmed by 7 bases and J by 3 bases, leaving 12 bases between them. The CDR3 totals 12 residues. The germline CDR1 and CDR2 sequences are SQVTM and ANQGSEA. Combining the CDR3 with reference TRBV29-1 and TRBJ2-5 gives the whole variable domain SAVISQKPSRDICQRGTSLTIQCQVDSQVTMMFWYRQQPGQSLTLIATANQGSEATYESGFVIDKFPISRPNLTFSTLTVSNMSPEDSSIYLCSGEGAEETQYFGPGTRLLVL.

This clone was seen a handful of times. The J gene is TRBJ2-3, the V gene TRBV29-1; possibly TRBD1 or TRBD2 for D (5 bases each). Trimming pared 6 bases from V and 4 bases from J, leaving 11 bases between. Germline V gene lookup returns CDR1 SQVTM and CDR2 ANQGSEA. There are 12 residues in the CDR3. The CDR3 sequence: CSVAEGSDTQYF. CDR3 nucleotides: TGCAGCGTGGCTGAGGGGTCAGATACGCAGTATTTT.

The V call is TRBV25-1, the J call TRBJ2-7; 8 positions match TRBD1. The V gene end was trimmed by 4 bases and the J gene end by 4 bases; junction bases not matched to a gene: 3. Per germline, CDR1 MGHDK and CDR2 SYGVNS. The CDR3 has 13 residues. The CDR3 protein is CASSATGAYEQYF. CDR3 bases: TGTGCCAGCAGTGCGACAGGGGCTTACGAGCAGTACTTC.

This clone was observed a few times. The chain has TRBV28 and TRBJ1-1; D call uncertain. Germline CDR1 MDHEN, CDR2 SYDVKM. V lost 5 bases and J lost 5, with 12 bases in between. This CDR3 contains 13 residues. CDR3 in DNA: TGTGCCAGCAGTGCCCGGGCAAGGACTGAAGCTTTCTTT. Its protein product is CASSARARTEAFF.

In this sample, this clone turned up a few times. V is TRBV29-1 and J is TRBJ2-2; 9 nucleotides line up with TRBD2. V lost 4 bases to trimming and J lost 6 bases; unmatched junction nucleotides: 6. Per germline, CDR1 SQVTM and CDR2 ANQGSEA. This CDR3 contains 14 residues. The CDR3 protein is CSVGVAGVSGELFF. Written as DNA, the CDR3 is TGCAGCGTTGGGGTAGCGGGAGTGTCCGGGGAGCTGTTTTTT.

The sample holds one count of this clone. The chain is built from TRBV29-1 and TRBJ1-2, with a possible D match to TRBD1 (5 bases). Germline CDR1 SQVTM, CDR2 ANQGSEA. V lost 2 bases and J 7 bases, leaving 14 bases between the germline ends. The CDR3 runs to 13 residues. CDR3 DNA sequence: TGCAGCGTTGAACACGGGGCTGACGGTGGCTACACCTTC. Translating gives CSVEHGADGGYTF.